A single sample is the source of the 19 T cell receptor beta chains below, sequenced in a study of control samples from healthy donors and cancer patients. Method: immunoSEQ multiplex PCR; TCRdb's copy keeps in-frame clones and lacks some. The sample consists of some 130,000 clones, about 92% of them appearing once. The sequenced sample was PBMCs. The receptors here all came from a man aged 45-60 years with head and neck cancer.

The V and J genes are TRBV2 and TRBJ2-5, with D perhaps matching TRBD1 (5 bases). V lost 8 bases, J lost 0 bases, and 7 bases lay in between. The CDR3 is made up of 12 amino acids. From germline, CDR1 is SNHLY and CDR2 FYNNEI. The CDR3 nucleotides read TGTGCCAGCCAGGACAACCAAGAGACCCAGTACTTC. This sequence encodes CASQDNQETQYF.

CDR3 loop: CASRGSIGTDTQYF. Written as DNA, the CDR3 is TGTGCCAGCAGAGGCTCAATTGGAACAGATACGCAGTATTTT. This sequence joins TRBV7-2 and TRBJ2-3, with D unresolved. Deletions cut 6 bases from V and 3 bases from J, with 13 bases between. CDR3 size: 14 residues. The germline gives CDR1 SGHTA, CDR2 FQGNSA.

The chain carries TRBV7-2 and TRBJ1-4; D gene unclear. In germline, CDR1 is SGHTA, CDR2 FQGNSA. V was clipped by 4 bases and J by 7 bases, with 10 bases between them. CDR3 length: 13 residues. CDR3 nucleotide sequence: TGTGCCAGCAGCTCCCGGTGGGGTGAAAAACTGTTTTTT. Amino acid sequence: CASSSRWGEKLFF.

This clone has just a few counts. The chain couples TRBV4-1 to TRBJ1-2, with a tentative D call TRBD1 (5 bases). Germline values: CDR1 MGHRA, CDR2 YSYEKL. V gave up 1 base and J gave up 5 bases, with 11 bases separating them. This CDR3 comprises 14 residues. CDR3 sequence reads: CASSQGLAGYGYTF. DNA of the CDR3: TGCGCCAGCAGCCAAGGATTGGCAGGGTATGGCTACACCTTC.

The chain links TRBV7-3 to TRBJ1-1, with 7 positions matching TRBD1. There are 13 residues in the CDR3. Germline CDR1 SGHTA, CDR2 FQGTGA. The V and J ends lost 5 bases and 5 bases, in that order; junction bases with no gene match: 5. CDR3 residues: CASSVTGNTEAFF. The CDR3 DNA is TGTGCCAGCAGCGTGACAGGGAATACTGAAGCTTTCTTT.

This clone has only a few counts. The CDR3 region has the DNA TGTGCCAGCAGCTTAGCCGGGCCGGGGGCTTTCTTT. Encoded protein: CASSLAGPGAFF. This chain connects TRBV7-8 to TRBJ1-1; D is ambiguous. V was trimmed by 0 bases and J by 11 bases, leaving 10 bases between them. The CDR3 contains 12 residues. Germline CDR1 reads SGHVS; CDR2 reads FQNEAQ.

This chain links TRBV6-5 with TRBJ2-3, with 8 positions matching TRBD2. V lost 8 bases to trimming and J lost 4 bases; unmatched junction nucleotides: 5. Germline CDR1 reads MNHEY; CDR2 reads SVGAGI. The CDR3 has 13 amino acids. CDR3 loop: CASLGLAADTQYF. CDR3 nucleotides: TGTGCCAGCCTAGGACTAGCTGCAGATACGCAGTATTTT.

The genes are TRBV3-1 (or the pseudogene TRBV3-2) and TRBJ2-3; D remains ambiguous. This CDR3 is 12 amino acids long. V was shortened by 0 bases and J by 8 bases, with 6 bases between the two germline ends. Germline lookup yields CDR1 LGHDT and CDR2 YNNKEL (reference sequence). Written as DNA, the CDR3 is TGTGCCAGCAGCCAAGATTGGGGTACGCAGTATTTT. Translated, it gives CASSQDWGTQYF.

About this clone: Other DNA sequences within the sample encode an identical CDR3. This chain joins TRBV11-2 and TRBJ2-7; D is tentatively TRBD1 or TRBD2 (5 bases each). The CDR3 length is 15 residues. Trimming shortened V by 4 bases and J by 5 bases, and 18 bases separated the two germline ends. CDR1 is SGHAT and CDR2 is FQNNGV in the germline V gene. The CDR3 protein is CASSSWDGLGDEQYF. CDR3 sequence (DNA): TGTGCCAGCAGCTCTTGGGACGGGCTGGGTGACGAGCAGTACTTC.

CDR3 nucleotides: TGTGCCAGCGGTCTGAGGGGGGCTGGAAACACCATATATTTT. Its translation: CASGLRGAGNTIYF. The chain has TRBV5-6 and TRBJ1-3; a weak D match, TRBD1 (6 bases). CDR1 and CDR2 from the germline V gene are SGHDT and YYEEEE. This CDR3 comprises 14 residues. V was shortened by 7 bases and J by 2 bases, with 13 bases between the two germline ends.

This CDR3 reads CASRSTGRARTQYF. Here the CDR3 DNA reads TGTGCCAGTAGATCCACAGGACGGGCAAGGACCCAGTACTTC. This chain connects TRBV19 to TRBJ2-5, with D possibly TRBD1 on 5 matching bases. Germline V gene lookup returns CDR1 LNHDA and CDR2 SQIVND (reference sequence). This CDR3 is 14 amino acids long. Trimming took 6 bases from V and 7 from J, leaving 18 bases between them.

This sequence joins TRBV9 and TRBJ2-2; TRBD2 matches at 15 bases. Germline V gives CDR1 SGDLS, CDR2 YYNGEE. The CDR3 totals 18 residues. The trim removed 4 bases at V and 5 bases at J, leaving 9 bases unmatched. The CDR3 here is CASSSAGLAGGTTGELFF. In nucleotides, the CDR3 is TGTGCCAGCAGCTCTGCGGGACTAGCGGGGGGAACTACCGGGGAGCTGTTTTTT.

The chain couples TRBV7-8 to TRBJ2-5; 8 nucleotides align to TRBD2. The V gene's germline CDR1 is SGHVS and CDR2 FQNEAQ. The trim removed 3 bases at V and 4 bases at J, leaving 10 bases unmatched. CDR3 length equals 16 residues. CDR3 residues: CASSFSGGTLVETQYF. Written as DNA, the CDR3 is TGTGCCAGCAGCTTTTCGGGGGGGACCCTCGTAGAGACCCAGTACTTC.

V gene TRBV7-6 combines with J gene TRBJ2-1; 11 bases match TRBD2. The germline V gene encodes CDR1 SGHVS and CDR2 FNYEAQ. J gave up 2 bases and V 1 base, and 7 bases lay outside the gene matches. The CDR3 spans 18 residues. The CDR3 DNA reads as TGTGCCAGCAGCTTAGACCCCCTAGCGGGGGGCGCCTACAATGAGCAGTTCTTC. The encoded protein is CASSLDPLAGGAYNEQFF.

The CDR3 protein is CASSLTPGSSYNEQFF. The DNA of the CDR3 is TGTGCCAGCAGCTTAACCCCGGGGAGCTCCTACAATGAGCAGTTCTTC. The chain combines TRBV7-3 with TRBJ2-1; D is perhaps TRBD2 (5 bases). The length of the CDR3 is 16 residues. Trimming took 0 bases from V and 0 from J, leaving 9 bases between them. Germline V gene lookup returns CDR1 SGHTA and CDR2 FQGTGA.

The chain joins TRBV5-1 to TRBJ2-3, with 14 nucleotides matching TRBD2. Germline V lookup: CDR1 SGHRS, CDR2 YFSETQ. V was pared by 4 bases and J by 1 base, with 5 bases of the junction left unmatched. The CDR3 totals 17 residues. The CDR3 region is CASSQEGLAGGTDTQYF. CDR3 nucleotides: TGCGCCAGCAGCCAGGAGGGACTAGCGGGGGGCACAGATACGCAGTATTTT.

V is TRBV6-6 and J is TRBJ1-1; TRBD1 might be the D (5 bases). The CDR3 is 13 residues long. Trimming pared 3 bases from V and 6 bases from J, leaving 11 bases between. In germline, CDR1 is MNHNY, CDR2 SVGAGI (reference sequence). CDR3 residues: CASSYPGWAEAFF. CDR3 nucleotides: TGTGCCAGCAGTTATCCAGGGTGGGCTGAAGCTTTCTTT.

V usage is TRBV2 and J usage is TRBJ2-3; 7 bases map to TRBD2. The CDR3 consists of 14 residues. The V segment lost 4 bases and the J segment 5 bases; nucleotides outside the gene matches: 6. From germline, CDR1 is SNHLY and CDR2 FYNNEI. The DNA of the CDR3 is TGTGCCAGCAGTGCTGGGGGGGGGAGAGATACGCAGTATTTT. Translation gives CASSAGGGRDTQYF. Combining the CDR3 with reference TRBV2 and TRBJ2-3 gives the whole variable domain EPEVTQTPSHQVTQMGQEVILRCVPISNHLYFYWYRQILGQKVEFLVSFYNNEISEKSEIFDDQFSVERPDGSNFTLKIRSTKLEDSAMYFCASSAGGGRDTQYFGPGTRLTVL.

The chain recombines TRBV7-9 with TRBJ2-7; D may match TRBD1 or TRBD2 (6 bases each). The germline V gene encodes CDR1 SEHNR and CDR2 FQNEAQ (reference sequence). The CDR3 length is 15 residues. Trimming stripped 5 bases from V and 3 bases from J, with 17 bases between. CDR3 amino acids: CASSPGRGGNYEQYF. The CDR3 region has the DNA TGTGCCAGCAGCCCCGGGAGAGGGGGTAACTACGAGCAGTACTTC.